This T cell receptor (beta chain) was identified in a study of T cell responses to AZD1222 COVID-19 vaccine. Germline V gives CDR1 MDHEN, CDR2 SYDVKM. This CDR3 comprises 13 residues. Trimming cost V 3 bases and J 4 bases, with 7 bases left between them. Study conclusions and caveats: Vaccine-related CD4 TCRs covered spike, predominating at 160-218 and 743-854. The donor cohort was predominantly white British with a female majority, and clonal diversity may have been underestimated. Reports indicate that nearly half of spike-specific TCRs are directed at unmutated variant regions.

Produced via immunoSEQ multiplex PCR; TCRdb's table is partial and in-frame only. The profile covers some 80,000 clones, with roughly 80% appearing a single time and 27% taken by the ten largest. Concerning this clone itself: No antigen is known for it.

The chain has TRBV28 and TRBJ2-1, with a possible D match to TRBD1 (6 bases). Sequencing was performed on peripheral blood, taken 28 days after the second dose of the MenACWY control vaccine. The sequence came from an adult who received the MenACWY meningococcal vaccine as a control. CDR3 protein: CASSFGQYNEQFF. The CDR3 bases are TGTGCCAGCAGTTTTGGACAGTACAATGAGCAGTTCTTC.